The rows below give T cell receptor beta chains drawn from one sample of a study of blood T cell repertoires in COVID-19. Clones were read by immunoSEQ multiplex PCR, and TCRdb kept only the in-frame ones, dropping some. The profile shows approximately 130,000 clones, about 76% of them singletons. Sequencing used peripheral blood. The source is a man older than 75 with acute or convalescent COVID-19. The CDR3 runs from the conserved cysteine through the conserved F or W. The D gene is left open where the match is weak. Clone size is not always given. Where it is, it says once, few, many or a class for expanded clones.

d_call clone_size j_call v_call cdr3_aa cdr3_nt
- few TRBJ1-2 TRBV6-2/TRBV6-3 CASSYTRNGGYTF TGTGCCAGCAGTTACACCAGAAATGGTGGCTACACCTTC
TRBD1 - TRBJ1-2 TRBV30 CAWSARGPYGYTF TGTGCCTGGAGTGCAAGGGGGCCCTATGGCTACACCTTC
- - TRBJ1-5 TRBV6-2/TRBV6-3 CASSSQTDSNQPQHF TGTGCCAGCAGTTCCCAGACAGATAGCAATCAGCCCCAGCATTTT
TRBD1 once TRBJ2-1 TRBV18 CASSRLSQGAKSTNEQFF TGTGCCAGCTCGCGGTTAAGCCAGGGGGCTAAATCAACGAATGAGCAGTTCTTC
TRBD1 - TRBJ1-1 TRBV4-3 CASSPQAAGGNTEAFF TGCGCCAGCAGCCCTCAAGCAGCAGGGGGGAACACTGAAGCTTTCTTT
- - TRBJ2-5 TRBV18 CASSGGQFQETQYF TGTGCCAGCTCAGGCGGACAGTTCCAAGAGACCCAGTACTTC
- - TRBJ2-5 TRBV4-1 CASSLSGTYQETQYF TGCGCCAGCAGCCTCAGTGGGACATATCAAGAGACCCAGTACTTC
- - TRBJ2-5 TRBV11-2 CASSPLETQYF TGTGCCAGCAGTCCTCTTGAGACCCAGTACTTC
- few TRBJ2-7 TRBV30 CAWSVATGPGYEQYF TGTGCCTGGAGTGTAGCAACTGGTCCGGGTTACGAGCAGTACTTC
TRBD1 few TRBJ1-1 TRBV14 CASRDIDRGTEAFF TGTGCCAGCAGGGACATAGACAGGGGCACTGAAGCTTTCTTT
- - TRBJ1-1 TRBV5-1 CASSLKGGTEAFF TGCGCCAGCAGCTTAAAGGGAGGCACTGAAGCTTTCTTT
- - TRBJ2-2 TRBV5-1 CASSLRQGGTGELFF TGCGCCAGCAGCCTACGACAGGGAGGCACCGGGGAGCTGTTTTTT
TRBD1 - TRBJ2-2 TRBV6-1 CASSAGVQGAWTGELFF TGTGCCAGCAGTGCAGGGGTACAGGGGGCTTGGACCGGGGAGCTGTTTTTT
- - TRBJ1-2 TRBV7-2 CASSLDRADGYTF TGTGCCAGCAGCTTAGACAGGGCGGATGGCTACACCTTC
TRBD1 - TRBJ1-4 TRBV5-1 CASSLEGTGNNEKLFF TGCGCCAGCAGCTTGGAAGGGACAGGGAATAATGAAAAACTGTTTTTT
- - TRBJ1-2 TRBV7-9 CASSPGTPTHYGYTF TGTGCCAGCAGCCCCGGGACTCCGACCCATTATGGCTACACCTTC
- once TRBJ1-1 TRBV11-2 CASSYASGGFGEAFF TGTGCCAGCAGCTATGCTTCCGGGGGGTTCGGTGAAGCTTTCTTT
- - TRBJ1-2 TRBV14 CASSQLAESYYGYTF TGTGCCAGCAGCCAACTAGCGGAGAGTTACTATGGCTACACCTTC
- - TRBJ1-5 TRBV12-3/TRBV12-4 CASGSGARQPQHF TGTGCCAGCGGATCAGGGGCTCGACAGCCCCAGCATTTT
TRBD1 few TRBJ2-5 TRBV11-2 CASSRGTGGPETQYF TGTGCCAGCAGCAGAGGGACAGGGGGCCCGGAGACCCAGTACTTC
TRBD1 - TRBJ2-7 TRBV19 CYVRDRGGFRNISSYEQYF TGTTATGTTCGGGACAGGGGCGGATTTCGTAATATATCCTCCTACGAGCAGTACTTC
- - TRBJ1-6 TRBV6-1 CASNLGTPSPLHF TGTGCCAGCAATCTCGGGACACCTTCACCCCTCCACTTT
- - TRBJ2-5 TRBV5-4 CASSLGGNQETQYF TGTGCCAGCAGCTTAGGAGGGAACCAAGAGACCCAGTACTTC
- - TRBJ1-3 TRBV3-1/TRBV3-2 CASSQMSSGNTIYF TGTGCCAGCAGCCAAATGAGCTCTGGAAACACCATATATTTT
TRBD1 - TRBJ2-2 TRBV18 CASSPLGQGNTGELFF TGTGCCAGCTCACCACTGGGACAGGGGAACACCGGGGAGCTGTTTTTT
- - TRBJ1-1 TRBV18 CASSPQPSRVEAFF TGTGCCAGCTCACCACAACCGTCCAGGGTTGAAGCTTTCTTT